A single sample is the source of the 4 T cell receptor beta chains below, sequenced in a study of cytomegalovirus exposure and HLA in healthy donors. PCR primers comprised 60 Vbeta and 13 Jbeta primers. The assay was immunoSEQ multiplex PCR, and TCRdb's table has in-frame clones only and misses some. The sample includes over 250,000 clones, 86% of them seen just once. Sample: PBMCs. The receptors were gathered from a man aged 35 to 55 in good health and CMV-seropositive.

The rearrangement uses TRBV6-5 and TRBJ1-4, with 10 bases identical to TRBD1. V lost 5 bases, J lost 5 bases, and 5 bases stayed unmatched. Germline loops: CDR1 MNHEY, CDR2 SVGAGI. This CDR3 is 15 amino acids long. The CDR3 nucleotides read TGTGCCAGCAGTGTTCCGGGACAGGGGAATGAAAAACTGTTTTTT. Its translation is CASSVPGQGNEKLFF.

V and J are TRBV5-5 and TRBJ1-5, with no clear D. The V gene's germline CDR1 is SGHKS and CDR2 YYEKEE (reference sequence). The CDR3 runs to 13 residues. Trimming left V 6 bases short and J 0 bases short, with 7 bases between. The CDR3: CASTGDSNQPQHF. The CDR3 bases are TGTGCCAGCACCGGGGATAGCAATCAGCCCCAGCATTTT. Together with reference TRBV5-5 and TRBJ1-5, the CDR3 gives the full variable domain: DAGVTQSPTHLIKTRGQQVTLRCSPISGHKSVSWYQQVLGQGPQFIFQYYEKEERGRGNFPDRFSARQFPNYSSELNVNALLLGDSALYLCASTGDSNQPQHFGDGTRLSIL.

The gene calls are TRBV9 and TRBJ2-7, with TRBD1 matching over 7 bases. Germline assignment: CDR1 SGDLS and CDR2 YYNGEE. The junction had 19 bases not matched to a gene; V was cut back by 4 bases and J by 6 bases. The CDR3 is 17 amino acids. Here the CDR3 reads CASSRPIKQGPPSEQYF. The CDR3 DNA sequence: TGTGCCAGCAGCCGTCCGATAAAACAGGGGCCCCCTAGCGAGCAGTACTTC.

This clone has only a few counts. The chain couples TRBV7-3 to TRBJ2-1; perhaps TRBD2 as D (6 bases). The CDR3 has 15 amino acids. Germline CDR1 is SGHTA and CDR2 is FQGTGA. V gave up 5 bases and J gave up 10 bases, with 21 bases separating them. The CDR3 DNA reads TGTGCCAGCAGCCCCTGGCGGGGCAGGGTGGCCGAGCAGTTCTTC. Protein product: CASSPWRGRVAEQFF.